The rows below give T cell receptor beta chains drawn from one sample of a study of response to subunit inactivated influenza vaccine. TCRdb re-called the RT-PCR reads through MiXCR, storing one row per CDR3 protein. The data contain about 780,000 distinct CDR3 sequences, about a fifth of them singletons. The source was PBMCs from blood, collected about 5 days after vaccination. These receptors were obtained from a middle-aged man who received an inactivated influenza vaccine. Each CDR3 is given with its conserved first and last residue. Clone size is given for some rows only: seen once, a few or many times, or a class if the clone is expanded.

j_call | v_call | clone_size | cdr3_aa
TRBJ1-2 | TRBV2 | once | CASSPGQGSYTF
TRBJ1-4 | TRBV4-2 | - | CASSQDSGGRVEKLFF
TRBJ1-4 | TRBV12-3/TRBV12-4 | - | CASSLFRGYEKLFF
TRBJ2-3 | TRBV29-1 | many | CSATDTQYF
TRBJ2-3 | TRBV20-1 | - | CSAPTGETTDTQYF
TRBJ2-1 | TRBV11-1 | many | CASGGPQFF
TRBJ2-7 | TRBV7-2 | many | CASSPTSGSSYEQYF
TRBJ1-3 | TRBV7-9 | few | CASSSIQGAGNTIYF
TRBJ2-1 | TRBV29-1 | many | CSVGTSGSGSSYNEQFF
TRBJ1-2 | TRBV11-2 | - | CASSRDRDDYGYTF
TRBJ2-7 | TRBV5-1 | few | CASSLTGPAYEQYF
TRBJ2-1 | TRBV7-9 | - | CASSRDVWRMDEQFF
TRBJ2-3 | TRBV27 | - | CASSLLAPTSTDTQYF
TRBJ2-5 | TRBV12-3/TRBV12-4 | few | CASRPKPGQGRETQYF
TRBJ2-7 | TRBV24-1 | few | CATSGTGSYEQYF
TRBJ2-6 | TRBV24-1 | few | CATSDHRSSGANVLTF
TRBJ2-1 | TRBV20-1 | few | CSAPGTSGNNPHNEQFF
TRBJ2-1 | TRBV12-3/TRBV12-4 | - | CASTKDYGFYNEQFF
TRBJ1-5 | TRBV29-1 | few | CSALGGFGQPQHF
TRBJ2-5 | TRBV5-1 | many | CASSFGQQETQYF
TRBJ1-6 | TRBV9 | - | CASSAGSRDSPLHF
TRBJ2-5 | TRBV20-1 | few | CSATDRVQETQYF
TRBJ2-3 | TRBV12-3/TRBV12-4 | - | CASRSGGDTQYF
TRBJ2-5 | TRBV7-2 | - | CASSPRAGTEYQETQYF
TRBJ2-1 | TRBV18 | - | CASSSWTDKDEFF
TRBJ2-1 | TRBV29-1 | few | CSVVRLAGWNEQFF
TRBJ2-3 | TRBV4-1 | - | CASSQDFEESWVTDTQYF
TRBJ2-1 | TRBV4-3 | many | CASSQHRAGAGLAGDEQFF
TRBJ2-3 | TRBV7-2 | - | CASSLGRLATSTDTQYF
TRBJ2-7 | TRBV5-6 | many | CASSPVRRTTSYEQYF
TRBJ2-7 | TRBV28 | - | CASSFLGSAYEQYF
TRBJ1-4 | TRBV28 | - | CASSLSSGWGSTNEKLFF
TRBJ1-2 | TRBV27 | few | CASAVEPSYGYTF
TRBJ2-1 | TRBV20-1 | - | CSATSGGSKSSYNEQFF
TRBJ2-7 | TRBV9 | - | CASSPTRDIYEQYF
TRBJ2-1 | TRBV5-6 | few | CASSLIGLAFGEQFF
TRBJ2-7 | TRBV7-6 | - | CASSSGQGLGYEQYF
TRBJ2-3 | TRBV7-2 | - | CASSATAEDTQYF
TRBJ2-1 | TRBV19 | few | CASSIAGTTNNEQFF
TRBJ2-2 | TRBV9 | - | CASRKKGNTGELFF
TRBJ2-3 | TRBV5-1 | once | CASSFSASLGTDTQYF